This T cell receptor (beta chain) was identified during a study of blood T cell repertoires in COVID-19. About the research overall: Acute and convalescent COVID-19 samples came from the United States, Italy and Spain. T cells, B-cell-depleted T cells, or PBMCs supplied cDNA or gDNA.

In the study's own analysis: Reference gene primers were amplified, and this amplification served to estimate nucleated cell counts. Libraries were prepared by immunoSEQ multiplex PCR; TCRdb keeps only in-frame clonotypes and omits some of them. Clonal size and the V and J genes are those of that table, whereas D and trimming came from the DNA. In the table there are some 260,000 clones, just over 90% of which are singletons. The CDR3 contains 15 residues. Germline loops: CDR1 MGHRA, CDR2 YSYEKL. Trimming removed 0 bases at V and 7 bases at J, with 13 bases between. Adults between roughly 18 and 90 years of age took part from 24 US areas.

The TCR comes from a woman between 18 and 29 years old who had recovered from COVID-19. This chain joins TRBV4-1 and TRBJ2-1, with a possible D match to TRBD1 (5 bases). Sequences were obtained from PBMCs or T cells enriched from blood (not recorded which). The CDR3 loop is CASSQDHGAGNEQFF. The CDR3 DNA reads TGCGCCAGCAGCCAAGATCATGGGGCCGGGAATGAGCAGTTCTTC.